This T cell receptor (beta chain) was captured by sequencing in a study of CXCR3-negative and CXCR3-positive naive CD8 T cells. Study findings and constraints: Whereas memory cells differed, naive CXCR3-negative and CXCR3-positive cells shared similar TRBV-TRBJ usage. The TRB CDR3s that CXCR3-positive naive cells carried were more hydrophobic than those of CXCR3-negative naive cells.

CDR3 size: 17 residues. The germline V gene has CDR1 SGHKS and CDR2 YYEKEE (reference sequence). It was by 5' RACE with UMI labels that the TRB cDNA libraries were prepared. TCRdb reanalyzed the 5' RACE reads, giving one entry per CDR3 protein sequence and no DNA. The sample data list about 98,000 distinct CDR3 sequences. Per CD8+ T cell subset, triplicate sorts of 300,000 cells each were done. As concerns this clonotype: No antigen is known for it.

Sequenced material: naive CXCR3+ CD8+ T cells from blood. Subset: CD45RO-CCR7+CD27+CD95- naive CD8+ T cells expressing CXCR3 (TNR3+). The V call is TRBV5-5, the J call TRBJ2-1; the TCRdb call, TRBD2, lacks DNA for checking. This clonotype was obtained from a human donor in good health. Some clones in this sample may be carry-over from other donors' samples. The CDR3 sequence: CASSLRRGESSYNEQFF.